This T cell receptor (beta chain) was recovered during a study of blood T cells in healthy people across ages. Whole-study context: Template switching recovered approximately one barcoded beta molecule for every two T cells.

Then a second PCR, running about 6 to 11 cycles, was carried out with a sample-barcoded 5' primer and a J-beta primer mix. Every single cDNA molecule received a tag from a template-switch adaptor with 12 random nucleotides. TCRdb recomputed calls from the 5' RACE reads with MiXCR, one row per CDR3 protein. The repertoire includes about 1.4 million distinct CDR3 sequences, approximately 63% of them detected once, and 6.5% to 8.5% sits in the top ten. Study-level results: Per million T cells, TCR beta diversity dropped about linearly as age rose. Long-lived donors exceeded aged donors in naive CD4+ cells and diversity.

Of note for this clonotype: What it binds is unknown.

The CDR3 length is 13 residues. Trimming pared 2 bases from V and 4 bases from J, leaving 6 bases between. CDR1 and CDR2 (germline): SGHTA, FQGNSA. The chain is built from TRBV7-2 and TRBJ2-1; D is uncertain. The sample taken for sequencing was blood. This TCR was sampled from a man between 18 and 29 years old in good health. The CDR3 sequence is CASSLPPYNEQFF. Here the CDR3 DNA reads TGTGCCAGCAGCTTACCCCCATACAATGAGCAGTTCTTC.